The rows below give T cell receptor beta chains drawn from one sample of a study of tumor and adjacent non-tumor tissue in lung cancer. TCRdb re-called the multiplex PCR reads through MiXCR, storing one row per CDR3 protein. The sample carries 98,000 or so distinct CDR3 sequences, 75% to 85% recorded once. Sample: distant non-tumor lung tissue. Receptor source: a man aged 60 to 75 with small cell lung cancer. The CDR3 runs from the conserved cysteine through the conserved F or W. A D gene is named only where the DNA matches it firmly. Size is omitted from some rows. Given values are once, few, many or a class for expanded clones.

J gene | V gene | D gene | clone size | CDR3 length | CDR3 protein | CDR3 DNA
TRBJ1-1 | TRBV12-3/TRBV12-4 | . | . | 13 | CASNLIEDSEAFF | TGTGCCAGCAATTTAATAGAGGACAGTGAAGCTTTCTTT
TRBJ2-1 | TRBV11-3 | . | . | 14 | CASNLHRDFYEQFF | TGTGCCAGCAATCTTCACAGGGACTTCTACGAGCAGTTCTTC
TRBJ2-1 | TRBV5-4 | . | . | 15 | CATRLRDRTSSEQIF | TGTGCCACACGCCTCCGGGACAGAACTAGCAGTGAGCAGATCTTT
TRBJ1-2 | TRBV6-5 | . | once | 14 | CASDRVGRESGYTF | TGTGCCAGCGATCGTGTCGGGAGGGAAAGTGGCTACACCTTC
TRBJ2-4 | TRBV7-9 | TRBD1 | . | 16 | CASSVVGAAGGDIQCF | TGTGCCAGCAGCGTAGTAGGCGCGGCAGGGGGTGACATTCAGTGCTTC
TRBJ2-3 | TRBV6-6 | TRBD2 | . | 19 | CASSYRRTSGVDGTYTQYF | TGTGCCAGCAGTTACCGTAGGACTAGCGGGGTAGACGGCACATATACGCAGTATTTT
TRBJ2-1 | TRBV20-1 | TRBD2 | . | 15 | CSALPTSGTIGEQFF | TGTAGTGCTCTTCCGACTAGCGGGACGATCGGTGAGCAGTTCTTC
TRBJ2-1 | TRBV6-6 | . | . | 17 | CASSYPGQRAAGNEQFF | TGTGCCAGCAGTTACCCGGGACAACGCGCCGCGGGGAATGAGCAGTTCTTC
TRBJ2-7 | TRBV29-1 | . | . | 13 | CSVGDFTIYEQYF | TGCAGCGTTGGGGACTTTACAATCTACGAGCAGTACTTC
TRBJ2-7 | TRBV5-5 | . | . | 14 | CASSLAAESYEQYF | TGTGCCAGCAGCTTGGCAGCAGAATCCTACGAGCAGTACTTC
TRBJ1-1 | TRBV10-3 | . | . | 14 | CVICEWSGGTEAFF | TGTGTCATCTGTGAGTGGTCCGGCGGCACTGAAGCTTTCTTT
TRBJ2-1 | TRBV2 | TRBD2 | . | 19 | CASSEGGTSGSRVDNEQSF | TGTGCCAGCAGTGAAGGCGGCACTAGCGGGAGTAGGGTAGACAATGAGCAGTCCTTC
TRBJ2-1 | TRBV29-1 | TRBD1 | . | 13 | CSSNRGPFNEQFF | TGCAGCTCCAACAGGGGGCCTTTCAATGAGCAGTTCTTC
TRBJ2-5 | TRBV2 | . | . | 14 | CSSSEGSGSETQYF | TGTTCCAGCAGTGAAGGTTCGGGGAGTGAGACCCAGTACTTC
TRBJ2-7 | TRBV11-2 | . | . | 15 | CASSSASSDTYDQYF | TGTGCCAGCAGCTCAGCTTCTAGCGACACCTACGATCAGTACTTC
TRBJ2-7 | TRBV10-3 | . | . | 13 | CVISRGARNEQYF | TGTGTCATCAGCCGGGGGGCCCGGAATGAGCAGTACTTC
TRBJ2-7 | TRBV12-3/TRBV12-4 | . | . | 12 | CASSLSTREQYF | TGTGCCAGTAGTTTATCGACTAGGGAGCAGTACTTC
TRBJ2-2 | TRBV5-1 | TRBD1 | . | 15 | CASTLTGVRTGELFF | TGTGCCAGCACCCTGACAGGGGTCCGCACCGGGGAGCTGTTTTTT
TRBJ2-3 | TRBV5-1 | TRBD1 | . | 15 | CASSYLTGDTDMQYF | TGTGCCAGCAGCTACCTGACAGGGGACACAGATATGCAGTATTTT
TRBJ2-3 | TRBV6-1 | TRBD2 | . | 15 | CASSEIAGDTDTQYF | TGTGCCAGCAGTGAAATAGCGGGAGACACGGATACGCAGTATTTT
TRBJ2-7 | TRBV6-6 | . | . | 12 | CASSGILDEQYF | TGTGCCAGCAGTGGGATCTTGGACGAGCAGTACTTC
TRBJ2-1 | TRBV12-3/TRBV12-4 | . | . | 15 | CASSFQVQGGHEHVF | TGTGCCAGCAGTTTCCAAGTACAGGGTGGCCATGAGCACGTCTTC
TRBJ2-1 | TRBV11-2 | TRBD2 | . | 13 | CASNSLTSGLHFF | TGTGCCAGCAACTCACTTACTAGCGGGCTGCACTTCTTC
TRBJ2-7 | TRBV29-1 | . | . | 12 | CGVSPWPYEHYF | TGCGGCGTTAGCCCCTGGCCCTACGAGCATTACTTC
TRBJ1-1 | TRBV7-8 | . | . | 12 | CASSFHSAETFF | TGTGCCAGCAGCTTTCACAGCGCTGAAACTTTTTTT
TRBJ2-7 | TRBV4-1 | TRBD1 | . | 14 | CASSPTGLENEQYF | TGCGCCAGCAGCCCGACAGGGCTGGAGAACGAGCAGTACTTC
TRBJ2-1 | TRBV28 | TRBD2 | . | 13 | CVTRTSDEGEQFF | TGTGTCACTAGGACTAGCGACGAGGGGGAGCAGTTCTTC
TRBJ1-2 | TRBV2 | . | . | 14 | CASSSAQRVAGYTF | TGTGCCAGCAGTTCTGCACAGAGGGTGGCTGGTTACACCTTC
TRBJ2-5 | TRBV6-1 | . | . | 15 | CTSGVMRQAGETQYF | TGTACCAGCGGTGTTATGAGACAGGCGGGGGAGACCCAGTACTTC
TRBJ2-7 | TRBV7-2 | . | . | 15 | CASSLGSGLSYEQYF | TGTGCCAGCAGCTTAGGTAGCGGACTCTCCTACGAGCAGTACTTC
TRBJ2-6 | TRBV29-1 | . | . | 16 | CRAQSGRSSGTNVLTF | TGCAGAGCTCAAAGTGGACGCAGCTCTGGGACCAACGTCCTGACTTTC
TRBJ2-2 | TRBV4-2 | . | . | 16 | CASNQDLRAKTRELFF | TGTGCCAGCAACCAAGATCTGAGGGCAAAAACCAGGGAGCTGTTTTTT
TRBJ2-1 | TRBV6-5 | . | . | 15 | CASCYSWGVGNEQFF | TGTGCCAGCTGTTACTCTTGGGGAGTGGGCAATGAGCAGTTCTTC
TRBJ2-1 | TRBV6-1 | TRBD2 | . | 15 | CASKYGTSGRGEQFF | TGTGCCAGCAAATACGGGACTAGCGGGAGGGGTGAGCAGTTCTTC
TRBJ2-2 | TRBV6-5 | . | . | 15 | CASNYDGRNTGELFF | TGTGCCAGCAATTACGATGGCCGGAACACCGGGGAGCTGTTTTTT
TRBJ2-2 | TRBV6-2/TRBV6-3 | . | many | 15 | CASAPRDSSTGELFF | TGTGCCAGCGCCCCCCGGGACTCGAGCACCGGGGAGCTGTTTTTT
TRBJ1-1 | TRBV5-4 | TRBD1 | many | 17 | CASSLDRVGVMNTEAFF | TGTGCCAGCAGCCTGGACAGGGTAGGGGTAATGAACACTGAAGCTTTCTTT
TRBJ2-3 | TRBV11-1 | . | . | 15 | CASSLRTIGRDTQYF | TGTGCCAGCAGCTTACGGACAATCGGCAGAGATACGCAGTATTTT
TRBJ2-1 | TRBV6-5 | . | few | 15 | CGSSYSEGVANEQFF | TGTGGCAGCAGTTACTCTGAGGGAGTGGCTAATGAGCAGTTCTTC
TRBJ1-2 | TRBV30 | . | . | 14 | CAWIWARDGYGYTF | TGTGCCTGGATCTGGGCAAGGGACGGCTATGGTTACACCTTC
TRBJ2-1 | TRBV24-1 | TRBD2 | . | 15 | CATSGWGGNHNEQFF | TGTGCCACCAGTGGTTGGGGAGGGAACCACAATGAACAGTTCTTC
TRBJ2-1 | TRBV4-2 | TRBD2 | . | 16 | CASSQVSGKGVDELFF | TGTGCCAGTAGTCAAGTCAGCGGGAAAGGGGTCGATGAGCTGTTCTTC
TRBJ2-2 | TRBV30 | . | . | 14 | CVWSVDTNTGELFF | TGTGTCTGGAGTGTGGACACTAACACCGGGGAGCTGTTTTTT
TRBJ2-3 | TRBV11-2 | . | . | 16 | CVSSLVGLLRRDTQYF | TGTGTCAGCAGCTTAGTAGGCCTTCTCCGCAGAGATACGCAGTATTTT
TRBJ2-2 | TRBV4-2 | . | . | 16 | CASRQESGVAAGELFF | TGTGCCAGCAGGCAGGAGAGTGGAGTCGCTGCCGGGGAGTTGTTTTTT